What follows are 15 T cell receptor beta chains derived from one specimen sequenced in a study of OX40 agonist ivuxolimab in advanced cancers. The library was generated by the immunoSEQ multiplex PCR assay. Sourced from immuneACCESS, this table was stored by TCRdb with only in-frame sequences that have V and J called. A share of the clones is absent; for the studies checked, an unresolved V gene accounts for under half, and the remainder has no known explanation. The sample records about 66,000 clones, around 85% of which are singletons. Approximately 4.3% of the sample rests with the top ten. Specimen: CD4+ or CD8+ T cells sorted from blood, collected in a trial of the OX40 agonist ivuxolimab. The receptors derive from an adult with an advanced solid tumor such as melanoma, head and neck, liver or kidney cancer.

The chain carries TRBV30 and TRBJ2-5; 11 nucleotides align to TRBD2. V trimming: 3 bases; J trimming: 6 bases; junction bases outside the gene matches: 9. The CDR3 spans 15 residues. The germline gives CDR1 GTSNPN, CDR2 SVGIG (reference sequence). The CDR3 spells CAWSPLTSGGQTQYF. The CDR3 DNA sequence: TGTGCCTGGAGCCCTTTAACTAGCGGGGGCCAGACCCAGTACTTC.

The chain uses TRBV5-1 and TRBJ2-1, with TRBD1 matching 8 bases. CDR1 and CDR2 (germline): SGHRS, YFSETQ. The CDR3 contains 15 residues. Trimming took 3 bases from V and 9 from J; bases not matched to a gene: 11. CDR3 DNA: TGCGCCAGCAGCTCGTTAGACAGGGGTTCTGCTGAGCAGTTCTTC. Protein sequence: CASSSLDRGSAEQFF.

V usage is TRBV10-3 and J usage is TRBJ1-4; no firm D call. This CDR3 has 18 residues. Germline CDR1 reads ENHRY; CDR2 reads SYGVKD. V lost 6 bases and J lost 3, with 23 bases in between. CDR3 DNA sequence: TGTGCCATCAGCTCCTCTAAGGGCCCCGGAGGAGCTAATGAAAAACTGTTTTTT. This translates into CAISSSKGPGGANEKLFF.

The CDR3 sequence: CASSPGQGATEAFF. CDR3 in DNA: TGTGCCAGCAGCCCGGGACAGGGGGCGACTGAAGCTTTCTTT. This rearrangement joins TRBV11-1 to TRBJ1-1, with 12 nucleotides matching TRBD1. Trimming at V came to 5 bases and at J to 5 bases, leaving 3 bases not matched to a gene. This CDR3 has 14 residues. Germline CDR1 SGHAT, CDR2 FQDESV (reference sequence).

The chain recombines TRBV27 with TRBJ2-1; possible D gene TRBD1, 5 bases. Between the trimmed V and J ends, which lost 5 bases and 3 bases, there was a span of 17 bases. This CDR3 is built from 16 residues. Germline V gene lookup returns CDR1 MNHEY and CDR2 SMNVEV (reference sequence). The CDR3 sequence is CASSLTDSPLYNEQFF. Written as DNA, the CDR3 is TGTGCCAGCAGTCTCACCGACAGCCCACTCTACAATGAGCAGTTCTTC.

The chain has TRBV5-4 and TRBJ1-3, with 7 bases fitting TRBD1. Germline V gene sequence: CDR1 SGHNT, CDR2 YYREEE (reference sequence). The CDR3 contains 15 residues. V was pared by 6 bases and J by 0 bases, with 6 bases of the junction left unmatched. As DNA, the CDR3 is TGTGCCAGCACCAGGGACAGCGGCTCTGGAAACACCATATATTTT. This translates into CASTRDSGSGNTIYF.

The chain joins TRBV6-6 to TRBJ1-5; maybe TRBD1 (6 bases). Germline CDR1 and CDR2: MNHNY and SVGAGI (reference sequence). Trimming cost V 5 bases and J 2 bases, with 7 bases left between them. The CDR3 is 13 residues long. The CDR3 DNA follows: TGTGCCAGCAGTAGGGGGGGCAATCAGCCCCAGCATTTT. Its translation is CASSRGGNQPQHF.

The V gene is TRBV7-2, the J gene TRBJ1-1, with 11 bases that match TRBD1. Germline assignment: CDR1 SGHTA and CDR2 FQGNSA. This CDR3 region has 14 residues. The J segment lost 6 bases and the V segment lost 5 bases, leaving 5 bases of the junction unmatched. The CDR3 loop is CASSHGQGASEAFF. The CDR3 DNA sequence: TGTGCCAGCAGCCACGGACAGGGGGCTTCTGAAGCTTTCTTT.

The rearrangement links TRBV10-1 to TRBJ1-1; weak D call: TRBD1 (5 bases). V lost 5 bases and J lost 1, with 8 bases in between. Germline V CDR1 and CDR2: WNHNN, SYGVQD (reference sequence). The CDR3 totals 13 residues. CDR3 region: CASSRQPNTEAFF. For the CDR3, the DNA is TGCGCCAGCAGTAGACAGCCGAACACTGAAGCTTTCTTT.

Here the CDR3 reads CASTAGQGNYGYTF. Here the CDR3 DNA reads TGTGCCAGCACTGCGGGACAGGGGAACTATGGCTACACCTTC. The chain is built from TRBV11-1 and TRBJ1-2; 10 bases match TRBD1. The CDR3 contains 14 residues. Trimming took 7 bases from V and 2 from J; bases not matched to a gene: 4. Per germline, CDR1 SGHAT and CDR2 FQDESV (reference sequence).

The chain couples TRBV4-1 to TRBJ2-5; the match to TRBD1 covers 7 bases. V shed 0 bases, J shed 5 bases, and the junction held 9 bases outside the gene matches. From germline, CDR1 is MGHRA and CDR2 YSYEKL. The CDR3 is made up of 16 amino acids. DNA of the CDR3: TGCGCCAGCAGCCAAGATATCCGACAGGGTGGGGAGACCCAGTACTTC. It codes for CASSQDIRQGGETQYF.

This clone was counted between two and nine times. The chain combines TRBV2 with TRBJ2-5; tentatively, D is TRBD2 (6 bases). V was pared by 7 bases and J by 5 bases, with 17 bases between. The CDR3 runs to 14 residues. CDR1 and CDR2 (germline): SNHLY, FYNNEI. CDR3 nucleotide sequence: TGTGCCAGCAAAAGGACTATAACCGGGGAGACCCAGTACTTC. Its translation is CASKRTITGETQYF.

This clone showed up just once. This chain uses TRBV6-5 with TRBJ1-1, with D hard to call. Per the germline V gene, CDR1 is MNHEY and CDR2 is SVGAGI. Trimming took 6 bases from V and 1 from J, leaving 9 bases between them. The CDR3 length is 13 residues. CDR3 residues: CASRNEGNTEAFF. In nucleotides, the CDR3 is TGTGCCAGCAGAAACGAAGGGAACACTGAAGCTTTCTTT.

The chain uses TRBV18 and TRBJ1-2; no clear D. V dropped 6 bases and J dropped 6 bases, with 11 bases sitting between them. Germline CDR1 reads KGHSH; CDR2 reads LQKENI. The CDR3 sequence is 12 residues long. The CDR3 region has the DNA TGTGCCAGCTCCCGGTCCGGGGATGGCTACACCTTC. This encodes CASSRSGDGYTF.

V and J are TRBV6-5 and TRBJ1-1; 7 nucleotides align to TRBD1. Germline assignment: CDR1 MNHEY and CDR2 SVGAGI. The CDR3 loop spans 14 amino acids. Germline trimming cut 4 bases from V and 2 bases from J; bases unmatched to any gene: 4. Here the CDR3 DNA reads TGTGCCAGCAGTTCCGGACAGGTTAACACTGAAGCTTTCTTT. Its translation is CASSSGQVNTEAFF.